The 28 T cell receptor beta chains in this list originate from one sample, sequenced in a study of T cells after somatic rescue of genetic block. Assay: immunoSEQ multiplex PCR; the TCRdb copy retains only in-frame clones and omits some. The table records 80,000 to 100,000 clones, over 80% of them present only once. Material: peripheral blood mononuclear cells (PBMCs). All receptors come from a woman aged 18-29 years.

The V call is TRBV5-1, the J call TRBJ1-2; D remains ambiguous. Germline CDR1 reads SGHRS; CDR2 reads YFSETQ. V gave up 3 bases and J gave up 2 bases, with 8 bases separating them. The CDR3 totals 13 residues. CDR3 DNA: TGCGCCAGCAGCTCTGACGGAAACTATGGCTACACCTTC. The encoded protein is CASSSDGNYGYTF.

The chain is built from TRBV10-3 and TRBJ1-1; TRBD1 is a possible D gene (5 bases). CDR3 length equals 17 residues. The V and J ends lost 0 bases and 0 bases respectively, with 14 bases between them. Germline V gene lookup returns CDR1 ENHRY and CDR2 SYGVKD. This CDR3 is CAISESSGDLMNTEAFF. As DNA, the CDR3 is TGTGCCATCAGTGAGTCTTCGGGGGACCTCATGAACACTGAAGCTTTCTTT.

The chain uses TRBV4-2 and TRBJ2-7; D is undetermined. Trimming left V 5 bases short and J 3 bases short, with 8 bases between. Germline lookup yields CDR1 LGHNA and CDR2 YNFKEQ. This CDR3 is built from 12 residues. CDR3 nucleotides: TGTGCCAGCAGCGGGCGCGGCTACGAGCAGTACTTC. This codes for CASSGRGYEQYF.

This clone occurred a few times. This sample also contains other DNA sequences that code for the same CDR3. The rearrangement joins TRBV19 to TRBJ1-5; TRBD1 matches at 7 bases. Trimming at V came to 5 bases and at J to 2 bases, leaving 3 bases not matched to a gene. This CDR3 contains 14 residues. Germline V gene lookup returns CDR1 LNHDA and CDR2 SQIVND (reference sequence). CDR3 nucleotide sequence: TGTGCCAGTAGTCGTGACAGGGGCAATCAGCCCCAGCATTTT. Translated: CASSRDRGNQPQHF.

CDR3 sequence: CASSFAAGGNTGELFF. Here the CDR3 DNA reads TGTGCCAGCAGTTTTGCTGCAGGCGGGAACACCGGGGAGCTGTTTTTT. The rearrangement joins TRBV28 to TRBJ2-2; the D is unclear. CDR1 is MDHEN, CDR2 SYDVKM, per germline. The CDR3 is 16 amino acids. The germline V and J ends were trimmed by 3 bases and 1 base, with 12 bases remaining between them.

CDR3 DNA sequence: TGTGCCAGCAGCCCGCCAGGAGTCATGAACACTGAAGCTTTCTTT. It specifies CASSPPGVMNTEAFF. The chain combines TRBV5-4 with TRBJ1-1; D not resolved. The CDR3 is 15 amino acids. CDR1 is SGHNT, CDR2 YYREEE, per germline (reference sequence). The V end lost 4 bases, the J end lost 0 bases, and 13 bases lay between the germline ends.

The chain carries TRBV5-1 and TRBJ2-1; the match to TRBD2 covers 13 bases. Germline V lookup: CDR1 SGHRS, CDR2 YFSETQ. The length of the CDR3 is 15 residues. Germline trimming cut 1 base from V and 7 bases from J; bases unmatched to any gene: 2. The chain's CDR3 is CASSLRLAGGNEQFF. In nucleotides, the CDR3 is TGCGCCAGCAGCTTGCGACTAGCGGGAGGAAATGAGCAGTTCTTC.

The chain employs TRBV27 and TRBJ2-7, with 8 bases matching TRBD1. Trimming at V came to 6 bases and at J to 2 bases, leaving 9 bases not matched to a gene. Germline V gene sequence: CDR1 MNHEY, CDR2 SMNVEV (reference sequence). CDR3 length equals 15 residues. The DNA for the CDR3 is TGTGCCAGCAGCTTAAAGGGACAGGCAGCCTACGAGCAGTACTTC. Residues: CASSLKGQAAYEQYF.

This rearrangement joins TRBV11-2 to TRBJ2-2; either TRBD1 or TRBD2 may fit D (5 bases each). Germline-derived CDR1 and CDR2 are SGHAT and FQNNGV. The V gene lost 5 bases and the J gene lost 9 bases, with 13 bases spanning the gap. The CDR3 has 13 amino acids. In nucleotides, the CDR3 is TGTGCCAGCAGCGGGATCCGGGGCCGGGAGCTGTTTTTT. Its translation is CASSGIRGRELFF.

V and J are TRBV27 and TRBJ2-3, with D possibly TRBD1 on 5 matching bases. V lost 5 bases, J lost 2 bases, and 17 bases lay in between. The germline V gene has CDR1 MNHEY and CDR2 SMNVEV (reference sequence). The CDR3 sequence is 16 residues long. The DNA for the CDR3 is TGTGCCAGCAGTCCGAATCCCCAGGGTTACACAGATACGCAGTATTTT. Residues: CASSPNPQGYTDTQYF.

The chain carries TRBV7-2 and TRBJ1-5; D gene unclear. Looked up from germline, CDR1 is SGHTA and CDR2 is FQGNSA. This CDR3 comprises 15 residues. The V and J ends lost 5 bases and 6 bases respectively, with 17 bases between them. The CDR3, as DNA: TGTGCCAGCAGCCCCGAAGGAACAGCCGGTCAGCCCCAGCATTTT. This translates into CASSPEGTAGQPQHF.

The rearrangement links TRBV28 to TRBJ2-1; 7 nucleotides agree with TRBD2. The germline V gene encodes CDR1 MDHEN and CDR2 SYDVKM. CDR3 length: 15 residues. The trim removed 2 bases at V and 2 bases at J, leaving 3 bases unmatched. The DNA of the CDR3 is TGTGCCAGCAGTTTACGCGGGAGCCCCTACAATGAGCAGTTCTTC. This translates into CASSLRGSPYNEQFF.

The chain couples TRBV5-4 to TRBJ2-1, with D tentatively TRBD1 or TRBD2 (5 bases each). Trimming took off 3 bases at V and 10 bases at J, with 11 bases between the two ends. CDR1 and CDR2 from the germline V gene are SGHNT and YYREEE (reference sequence). The CDR3 runs 12 residues. This chain's CDR3 is CASSWGWEEQFF. Written as DNA, the CDR3 is TGTGCCAGCAGCTGGGGGTGGGAGGAGCAGTTCTTC.

V is TRBV4-2 and J is TRBJ2-3; 8 bases line up with TRBD2. The trim removed 1 base at V and 5 bases at J, leaving 8 bases unmatched. This CDR3 is 16 amino acids long. Germline CDR1 reads LGHNA; CDR2 reads YNFKEQ. CDR3 sequence: CASSQAVAGGLDTQYF. Here the CDR3 DNA reads TGTGCCAGCAGCCAAGCAGTGGCGGGAGGTTTAGATACGCAGTATTTT.

The V call is TRBV5-1, the J call TRBJ2-1; D remains ambiguous. Trimming pared 0 bases from V and 0 bases from J, leaving 7 bases between. The CDR3 consists of 15 residues. Germline CDR1 reads SGHRS; CDR2 reads YFSETQ. CDR3 nucleotides: TGCGCCAGCAGCTTGGGTCTCAGCTCCTACAATGAGCAGTTCTTC. Translating gives CASSLGLSSYNEQFF.

This rearrangement joins TRBV30 to TRBJ2-1, with 8 bases identical to TRBD2. Germline assignment: CDR1 GTSNPN and CDR2 SVGIG (reference sequence). V lost 5 bases, J lost 8 bases, and 11 bases stayed unmatched. The CDR3 spans 14 residues. The CDR3 sequence is CAWSFAGGSDEQFF. In DNA form, the CDR3 reads TGTGCCTGGTCATTCGCGGGAGGTTCGGATGAGCAGTTCTTC.

The rearrangement links TRBV27 to TRBJ2-7; 10 nucleotides match TRBD1. Germline V gene sequence: CDR1 MNHEY, CDR2 SMNVEV (reference sequence). CDR3 length: 16 amino acids. V lost 6 bases, J lost 5 bases, and 13 bases stayed unmatched. The CDR3 coding sequence is TGTGCCAGCAGCCCAATACGGGCGACAGGGGGCGACGAGCAGTACTTC. Translation: CASSPIRATGGDEQYF.

V and J are TRBV5-4 and TRBJ2-7; the match to TRBD1 covers 8 bases. J gave up 2 bases and V 3 bases, and 7 bases lay outside the gene matches. This CDR3 has 15 residues. Germline V gives CDR1 SGHNT, CDR2 YYREEE (reference sequence). The CDR3 here is CASSSPGTGTYEQYF. CDR3 nucleotides: TGTGCCAGCAGCTCGCCCGGGACAGGAACCTACGAGCAGTACTTC.

The chain employs TRBV6-6 and TRBJ2-1; no clear D gene. The CDR3 loop spans 10 amino acids. V was cut by 8 bases and J by 10 bases, with 9 bases left in between. The germline gives CDR1 MNHNY, CDR2 SVGAGI (reference sequence). CDR3 in amino acids: CASLGSEQFF. CDR3 DNA: TGTGCCAGCCTTGGATCGGAGCAGTTCTTC.

As for this clone: One junction end does not reproduce the germline sequence, and a read error may be involved. This chain uses TRBV7-7 with TRBJ2-2; 9 bases are shared with TRBD2. This CDR3 is built from 19 residues. Germline CDR1 reads SSHAT; CDR2 reads FNYEAQ (reference sequence). The CDR3: CASSLTRGRGPPGTGELFF. The CDR3 coding sequence is TGTGCTAGCAGCTTAACTCGCGGGAGGGGGCCCCCCGGCACCGGGGAGCTGTTTTTT.

V and J are TRBV7-2 and TRBJ1-1; TRBD1 aligns across 9 bases. Germline V gene data show CDR1 as SGHTA and CDR2 as FQGNSA. This CDR3 region has 15 residues. Trimming removed 5 bases from V and 2 bases from J; junction bases left unmatched: 6. The CDR3: CASSLVGQGNTEAFF. The DNA for the CDR3 is TGTGCCAGCAGCCTGGTGGGACAGGGCAACACTGAAGCTTTCTTT.

The rearrangement joins TRBV11-2 to TRBJ2-5; perhaps TRBD2 as D (6 bases). Trimming left V 5 bases short and J 5 bases short, with 12 bases between. The CDR3 contains 13 residues. The germline V gene encodes CDR1 SGHAT and CDR2 FQNNGV. The CDR3 protein is CASSPPGRETQYF. The CDR3 coding sequence is TGTGCCAGCAGCCCCCCAGGGAGGGAGACCCAGTACTTC.

The rearrangement uses TRBV14 and TRBJ1-3; D is perhaps TRBD1 (5 bases). This CDR3 contains 19 residues. Germline V CDR1 and CDR2: SGHDN, FVKESK. The V and J ends lost 4 bases and 0 bases respectively, with 22 bases between them. CDR3 bases: TGTGCCAGCAGCCCTATGGAGTCGACAGCCCAGATCTCTGGAAACACCATATATTTT. It yields the protein CASSPMESTAQISGNTIYF. The full variable domain, with the rest looked up from reference TRBV14 and TRBJ1-3, is EAGVTQFPSHSVIEKGQTVTLRCDPISGHDNLYWYRRVMGKEIKFLLHFVKESKQDESGMPNNRFLAERTGGTYSTLKVQPAELEDSGVYFCASSPMESTAQISGNTIYFGEGSWLTVV.

V usage is TRBV27 and J usage is TRBJ1-2, with D perhaps TRBD1 (5 bases). CDR1 is MNHEY and CDR2 is SMNVEV in the germline V gene (reference sequence). The CDR3 length is 13 residues. V gave up 6 bases and J gave up 7 bases, with 15 bases separating them. CDR3: CASSGGRESGYTF. CDR3 nucleotides: TGTGCCAGCAGCGGGGGGAGGGAAAGTGGCTACACCTTC.

The chain uses TRBV19 and TRBJ1-5; D is undetermined. CDR3 length equals 16 residues. The germline CDR1 and CDR2 sequences are LNHDA and SQIVND (reference sequence). Trimming cost V 2 bases and J 7 bases, with 18 bases left between them. CDR3 protein: CASSILYDFRGQPQHF. Written as DNA, the CDR3 is TGTGCCAGTAGTATACTATATGATTTTAGAGGGCAGCCCCAGCATTTT.

This rearrangement joins TRBV7-4 to TRBJ2-7, with D possibly matching TRBD2 (5 bases). Per germline, CDR1 SGHVT and CDR2 SQSDAQ. This CDR3 is built from 15 residues. Trimming stripped 5 bases from V and 6 bases from J, with 20 bases between. The CDR3 DNA follows: TGTGCCAGCAGCGCCCGACGCCCGAAACGGGGCGAGCAGTACTTC. Protein: CASSARRPKRGEQYF.

The V gene is TRBV5-1, the J gene TRBJ2-5; TRBD1 might be the D (6 bases). The germline V gene has CDR1 SGHRS and CDR2 YFSETQ. This CDR3 contains 12 residues. The V end was cut by 5 bases, the J end by 1 base, with 6 bases between. The CDR3 spells CASRQGQETQYF. CDR3 DNA sequence: TGCGCCAGCAGACAGGGCCAAGAGACCCAGTACTTC.

V and J are TRBV28 and TRBJ2-1; no clear D gene. Trimming left V 3 bases short and J 0 bases short, with 6 bases between. The CDR3 runs 14 residues. Looked up from germline, CDR1 is MDHEN and CDR2 is SYDVKM. DNA for the CDR3: TGTGCCAGCAGTTTTCCCGGCTCCTACAATGAGCAGTTCTTC. Protein: CASSFPGSYNEQFF. The entire variable domain, with the rest obtained from reference TRBV28 and TRBJ2-1, is as follows: DVKVTQSSRYLVKRTGEKVFLECVQDMDHENMFWYRQDPGLGLRLIYFSYDVKMKEKGDIPEGYSVSREKKERFSLILESASTNQTSMYLCASSFPGSYNEQFFGPGTRLTVL.